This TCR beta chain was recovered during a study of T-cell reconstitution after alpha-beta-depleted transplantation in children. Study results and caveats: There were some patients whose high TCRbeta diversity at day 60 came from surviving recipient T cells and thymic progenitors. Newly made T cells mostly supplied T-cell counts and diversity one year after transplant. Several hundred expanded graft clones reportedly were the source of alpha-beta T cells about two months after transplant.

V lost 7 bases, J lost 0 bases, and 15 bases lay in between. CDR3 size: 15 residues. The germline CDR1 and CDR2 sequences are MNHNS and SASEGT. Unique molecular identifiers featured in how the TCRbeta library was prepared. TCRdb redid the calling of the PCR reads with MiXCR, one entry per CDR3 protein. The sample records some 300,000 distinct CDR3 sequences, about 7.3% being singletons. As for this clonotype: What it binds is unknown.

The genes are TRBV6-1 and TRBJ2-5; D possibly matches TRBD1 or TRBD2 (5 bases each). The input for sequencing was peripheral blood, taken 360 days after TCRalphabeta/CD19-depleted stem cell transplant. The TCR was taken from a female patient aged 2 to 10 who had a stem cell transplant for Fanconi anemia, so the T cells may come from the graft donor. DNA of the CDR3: TGTGCCAGCACGGGGCCGACCTCGTACCAAGAGACCCAGTACTTC. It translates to CASTGPTSYQETQYF.